This T cell receptor (beta chain) was sequenced for a study of cytomegalovirus exposure and HLA in healthy donors (dated by TCRdb to 2016 to 2017). For context, the study as a whole: An earlier analysis of roughly 500 of the donors reported approximately 300 Gb of sequence data and 90 million to 120 million unique TCR beta sequences obtained from some 200 million T cells. About 280 gigabases of sequencing data and roughly 81 million unique TCR sequences made up an early release that covered approximately 620 HLA-typed donors. Among the roughly 400 genotyped donors, roughly 80% belonged to the genetic ancestry cluster associated with self-reported Caucasian donors. The study was designed to test whether signatures of past pathogen exposure could be identified by cataloging public T cell receptors. The study used immunosequencing to profile the T cell repertoires of several hundred subjects and linked those repertoires to cytomegalovirus serostatus. Along with the roughly 670-subject first cohort, a separate validation cohort of over a hundred different subjects was used. To predict cytomegalovirus infection status, the study brought together high-throughput TCR immunosequencing, statistical association of individual TCRs with disease status, and machine learning. In a later analysis, previously published TCR beta repertoires from hundreds of donors were re-analyzed and high-resolution HLA genotyping was added so that TCR occurrence patterns could be studied. Rather than drawing on any new phenotypic data, the later analysis identified candidate immune exposures from TCR beta sequences and the way those sequences occurred across donors. An earlier analysis of 587 of the donors used high-throughput TCR beta sequencing to judge whether each TCR beta V gene segment behaved as functional or pseudogenic. Alongside the repertoire data, information on donor age, sex, ethnicity and CMV serostatus was compiled. A later genetic analysis took genome-wide SNP genotypes for about 55% of the 666 donors and used that subset as a discovery cohort. All discovery cohort repertoires had been generated on a single sequencing platform. HLA typing covered class I and class II loci at four-digit resolution. The number of donors typed differed by locus, with about 620-630 for A, B, C, DRB1 and DQB1, about 500 for DQA1, about 610 for DPA1, and some 470 for DPB1. Four or five DR-DQ haplotypes were treated as single units for association and clustering because of strong linkage in the cohort. On average, around 240,000 unique TCR beta nucleotide sequences were sequenced per donor among roughly 430 genotyped donors of the cohort, with 15% to 20% of those sequences being non-productive. General findings and caveats noted by the study authors: Broadly in line with IMGT annotations, most TCR beta V segments showed up in productive rearrangements about 87% or about 30% of the time in an earlier analysis of about 500 of the donors. Some IMGT-functional V segments, including TRBV6-2 and TRBV6-3, could not be distinguished by the 87-base-pair reads and were therefore excluded. Specific HLA alleles were associated with 15,000 to 20,000 TCR beta sequences at a false discovery rate of 0.05 in a later analysis. The classifier was reported to diagnose cytomegalovirus status with high specificity and sensitivity in both the original cohort and the validation cohort. A further reported finding was that TCR beta sequences accurately predicted the HLA-A and HLA-B alleles for most subjects in the first cohort. In a later genetic analysis, fewer N-insertions in productive TCRs were reported among donors in an Asian-associated ancestry cluster than the 666-donor mean. A later analysis found that most CMV-associated TCR beta chains appeared HLA-restricted, with HLA associations seemingly driven largely by CMV exposure. Immune exposure information for the cohort was limited to CMV serostatus. In this cohort, only TCR beta chains were sequenced, and detectable features were limited by the absence of alpha or paired-chain data. A few of the identified cytomegalovirus-associated TCR beta chains were confirmed in vitro to be specific for cytomegalovirus antigens. The presence/absence analyses assumed that sequencing depth was roughly uniform across donors, and that assumption may not be true. Linkage disequilibrium might explain the correlated functional status among segregating V segments, but an unknown experimental factor could not be ruled out. The sequencing pipeline was judged likely to have produced a cluster of highly shared sequence variants as a technical artifact. Because counts were too low, roughly 17 rarely observed V segments, including chromosome 9 orphons, were left out of the earlier analysis of over 550 of the donors. A total of roughly 160 TCR beta chains were listed by the study as associated with cytomegalovirus. In a later analysis, several top co-occurrence clusters were reported to appear linked to parvovirus B19, influenza, CMV and Epstein-Barr virus. Across donors, most TCR sequences were observed very rarely, whereas some public TCRs were present in many individuals. In a later analysis, HLA-associated TCR beta chains were found to be more clonally expanded and to have lower generation probabilities than equally common non-associated chains. It was suggested by the authors that the approach could potentially be generalized to other disease states and immunological phenotypes. Because HLA typing was unavailable for some donors at each locus, only the typed subset was used in association tests. V-gene and J-gene trimming of TCR beta chains was associated with a missense DCLRE1C variant in a later genetic analysis, and the association was replicated in an independent cohort. Strong co-occurrence of HLA alleles, especially DR and DQ, made assigning TCR associations to individual alleles difficult. In a later analysis, the rate of TCR association differed among HLA loci, with DRB1 alleles having the most associated TCRs and HLA-C alleles having the fewest.

Trimming removed 8 bases from V and 3 bases from J, leaving 13 bases between the germline ends. The CDR1 and CDR2 encoded by the germline V gene are MNHNS and SASEGT. Taken from cysteine to phenylalanine, the CDR3 has 13 residues. The retained sequence is limited to the CDR3, 39 bases, with the frame set at the first base. In total, 500 to 700 healthy bone marrow donors made up the cohort. At the time of sampling, all cohort members were nominally healthy, though unrecorded immune exposures were likely present. The donor was CMV seronegative and was included in the group of a few hundred seronegative cohort members. Each donor provided a peripheral blood sample, and peripheral blood mononuclear cells were used for TCR beta sequencing. The Qiagen DNeasy Blood Extraction Kit was used to extract genomic DNA from the blood cell samples. About this clone itself: Its antigen is currently not known. One base away there is no much larger clone; base qualities are not given.

The library was built by means of the immunoSEQ multiplex PCR assay. For the multiplex PCR, a mixture combining 60 forward primers for TCR Vbeta segments and 13 reverse primers for TCR Jbeta segments was used. A multiplex PCR assay on genomic DNA amplified the CDR3 region of rearranged TCR beta genes. The Illumina HiSeq System was used to sequence the amplified TCR beta libraries as 87-base-pair reads. Under the source paper's analysis protocol: Across the 700 or so repertoires, a later analysis counted around 80 million unique TCR beta chains, around 11 million of which were shared by at least two donors. A nearest-neighbor algorithm error-corrected the raw reads and collapsed the reads into unique sequences, merging closely related sequences to remove PCR and sequencing errors. V, D and J gene segments were assigned by aligning CDR3 sequences to IMGT reference sequences. For a sequence to be retained, at least a six-nucleotide match to both a V gene segment and a J gene segment was required. A rearrangement counted as productive if the CDR3 had no stop codons and remained in frame with V and J, and every other rearrangement counted as non-productive. CDR3 was defined according to IMGT convention as the region running from the second conserved V-encoded cysteine to the conserved J-encoded phenylalanine. The earlier analysis of fewer than 750 of the donors excluded sequences that lacked an unambiguous match to a single V gene segment. In an earlier analysis of several hundred of the donors, V segments were called functional above 56.7% productive rearrangements and were called segregating when the between-donor standard deviation exceeded 5%. To diagnose cytomegalovirus status from the catalog of TCR beta chain sequences, a statistical classification framework was built. A later analysis assigned V and J genes by comparing TCR nucleotide sequences with IMGT/GENE-DB human TR gene sequences. A later analysis assigned CDR3 sequences and most-parsimonious VDJ recombination scenarios with the TCRdist pipeline. A later analysis defined each TCR beta chain by its CDR3 amino acid sequence plus V-gene family, and excluded reads lacking a unique V-gene family. To address suspected cross-contamination and a sequencing artifact, a later analysis removed 592 highly shared, low-generation-probability nucleotide sequences. For each public chain, a later analysis derived a clonal expansion index from normalized ranks of inferred template counts within each repertoire. In a later analysis, generation probabilities were computed with a VDJ recombination model fitted to out-of-frame rearrangements, and the resulting probabilities were checked against IGoR. A later analysis scored TCR-TCR, TCR-HLA and TCR-CMV co-occurrence with hypergeometric tests, applying a repertoire-size bias correction to TCR pairs. A later analysis estimated false discovery rates by permuting HLA or CMV assignments 20 times. In a later analysis, co-occurring TCRs were grouped using DBSCAN, and TCRdist sequence similarity was added for clustering within HLA-allele-positive subsets. Repertoires with fewer than 30,000 or more than 120,000 public chains were left out of co-occurrence clustering, as were a handful of repertoires with anomalous nucleotide sharing. The immuneACCESS repertoire file appears here via TCRdb, limited to in-frame rearrangements. These files lack a portion of the clones; in checked studies, under half of the deficit traces to unresolved V genes, and the cause of the others is not known. From that table come the V and J calls and clone size; the DNA was used to work out D and trimming. The table for this sample lists some 200,000 clones; approximately 80% of them were counted only once. The ten largest clones take up about 0.22% of the sample.

The chain links TRBV6-1 with TRBJ1-2; no D gene can be assigned with confidence. Sequences were obtained from PBMCs. The receptor's source is a girl aged 2 to 10 in good health and CMV-seronegative. This receptor has the CDR3 CASLKQVYYGYTF. The nucleotide sequence is TGTGCCAGCCTAAAGCAGGTTTACTATGGCTACACCTTC.